This TCR beta chain was observed in a study of blood T cell repertoires in COVID-19. For the study at large: Researchers got acute and convalescent COVID-19 samples from the United States, Italy and Spain. T cells, B-cell-depleted T cells, or PBMCs supplied cDNA or gDNA.

Trimming pared 1 base from V and 5 bases from J, leaving 17 bases between. In germline, CDR1 is MGHDK, CDR2 SYGVNS. The CDR3 sequence is 17 residues long. As originally analysed: Reference gene primer amplification yielded estimated nucleated cell counts. This table comes from immunoSEQ multiplex PCR, and its TCRdb copy is limited to in-frame clones, with some not included. Clonal size and the V and J genes are those of that table, whereas D and trimming came from the DNA. This sample has hundreds of thousands of clones, with 70% to 90% found just once. This chain uses TRBV25-1 with TRBJ1-4, with D perhaps TRBD1 (5 bases). This TCR was sampled from a woman between 18 and 29 years old who had recovered from COVID-19. What was sequenced was peripheral blood. The CDR3 nucleotides are TGTGCCAGCAGTGAATCTCCTTCCGACAGTACGAATGAAAAACTGTTTTTT. Residues: CASSESPSDSTNEKLFF.